This T cell receptor (beta chain) was observed in a study of blood T cells in healthy people across ages. The CDR3 sequence is 16 residues long. With 5 bases clipped from V and 2 bases from J, the junction kept 10 bases outside the gene matches. The germline CDR1 and CDR2 sequences are SGHVS and FQNEAQ. A second PCR of roughly 7 to 11 cycles used a sample-barcoded 5' primer and a J-beta primer mix. TCRdb re-analysed the 5' RACE reads in MiXCR, keeping a single row per CDR3 protein. The table records roughly 560,000 distinct CDR3 sequences, about 25% of them present only once. The sample was also reused in another study, on T cells of mothers and their children. That work states: Mothers gave over 8.5 million TCR beta CDR3 reads each, and children 2.5 million to 3 million each.

Sequenced: blood. V and J are TRBV7-8 and TRBJ2-7; 9 bases are a match to TRBD1. This receptor was taken from a boy aged 5-17 years in good health. CDR3 in amino acids: CASSAWRTGAPYEQYF. Here the CDR3 DNA reads TGTGCCAGCAGCGCCTGGAGGACAGGGGCCCCCTACGAGCAGTACTTC.